This TCR beta chain was obtained from a study of CD8+ T cells in alopecia areata. As the sequencing template, cDNA was produced by extracting RNA and reverse transcribing it. Sequenced by immunoSEQ multiplex PCR; TCRdb stores in-frame clones only, minus some. The profile shows about 150,000 clones, around 86% of them singletons. Germline-derived CDR1 and CDR2 are SNHLY and FYNNEI. This CDR3 contains 11 residues. Trimming stripped 7 bases from V and 8 bases from J, with 9 bases between. J is TRBJ2-1 and V is TRBV2; D unclear. The specimen comprised CD8+ T cells sorted from blood, sampled at week 0. This TCR came from a human donor with alopecia areata. The CDR3 bases are TGTGCCAGCAACGGCGGACATGAGCAGTTCTTC. It is translated as CASNGGHEQFF.